Presented here are 26 T cell receptor beta chains from one specimen sequenced in a study of CD8 T cells in ankylosing spondylitis. MiXCR was run by TCRdb on the 5' RACE reads, yielding one entry per CDR3 protein. The data contain over 150,000 distinct CDR3 sequences, roughly 12% of them singletons. Source material: blood, either unsorted or a sorted T cell fraction (not recorded which). Receptors originate from a male donor with ankylosing spondylitis or in good health (not recorded which).

This chain joins TRBV20-1 and TRBJ2-1; tentatively, D is TRBD1 (6 bases). Trimming removed 0 bases at V and 0 bases at J, with 12 bases between. Germline V gene sequence: CDR1 DFQATT, CDR2 SNEGSKA (reference sequence). This CDR3 has 16 residues. CDR3 amino acids: CSARDLGALSYNEQFF. CDR3 sequence (DNA): TGCAGTGCTAGAGATTTGGGGGCTCTCTCCTACAATGAGCAGTTCTTC.

The sample holds a few counts of this clonotype. The V gene is TRBV27, the J gene TRBJ1-5; D not resolved. The CDR3 is 14 amino acids. Per the germline V gene, CDR1 is MNHEY and CDR2 is SMNVEV (reference sequence). V lost 3 bases and J 4 bases, leaving 10 bases between the germline ends. In DNA form, the CDR3 reads TGTGCCAGCAGTTTCCAACCACCTAATCAGCCCCAGCATTTT. Translating gives CASSFQPPNQPQHF.

This clonotype occurred a few times. V and J are TRBV29-1 and TRBJ1-1; no clear D. Trimming stripped 3 bases from V and 1 base from J, with 9 bases between. Germline V CDR1 and CDR2: SQVTM, ANQGSEA. The CDR3 runs to 13 residues. As DNA, the CDR3 is TGCAGCGTTGATGGCAGCCAGAACACTGAAGCTTTCTTT. Protein sequence: CSVDGSQNTEAFF.

The chain recombines TRBV6-6 with TRBJ2-1; 7 bases are a match to TRBD2. This CDR3 comprises 13 residues. The ends lost 7 bases at V and 4 bases at J; junction bases unmatched: 4. Germline values: CDR1 MNHNY, CDR2 SVGAGI (reference sequence). CDR3 loop: CASTSGDYNEQFF. As DNA, the CDR3 is TGTGCCAGCACGAGCGGGGATTACAATGAGCAGTTCTTC.

Many counts were recorded for this clonotype. This chain connects TRBV12-3 or TRBV12-4 to TRBJ2-7, with D unclear. The CDR3 contains 11 residues. Trimming took off 8 bases at V and 6 bases at J, with 11 bases between the two ends. The CDR3 DNA reads TGTGCCAGCTCTAAAGGCTCCGAGCAGTACTTC. This encodes CASSKGSEQYF.

The sample holds many counts of this clonotype. This sequence joins TRBV20-1 and TRBJ2-5; D unclear. Germline V gives CDR1 DFQATT, CDR2 SNEGSKA (reference sequence). Between the trimmed V and J ends, which lost 3 bases and 5 bases, there was a span of 16 bases. The CDR3 is 14 residues long. The CDR3 sequence is CSARGNRPTETQYF. CDR3 DNA sequence: TGCAGTGCTAGGGGCAACCGCCCGACTGAGACCCAGTACTTC.

At least ten counts were recorded for this clonotype. This chain links TRBV7-2 with TRBJ1-6; D remains unclear. Germline CDR1 reads SGHTA; CDR2 reads FQGNSA. CDR3 length equals 14 residues. The ends were cut back, 1 base at V and 8 bases at J, with 9 bases in the middle. This CDR3 is CASSLGPGYSPLHF. Written as DNA, the CDR3 is TGTGCCAGCAGCTTAGGGCCCGGGTATTCACCCCTCCACTTT.

The chain links TRBV4-1 to TRBJ2-1, with 7 bases aligning to TRBD2. The CDR3 length is 16 residues. With 1 base clipped from V and 3 bases from J, the junction kept 6 bases outside the gene matches. CDR1 MGHRA and CDR2 YSYEKL come from the germline V gene. The CDR3 DNA reads TGCGCCAGCAGCCAAGGTTCGCCTAGCGGCTACAATGAGCAGTTCTTC. Translation gives CASSQGSPSGYNEQFF.

The chain employs TRBV20-1 and TRBJ2-1; D not certain. This CDR3 comprises 15 residues. Germline V lookup: CDR1 DFQATT, CDR2 SNEGSKA (reference sequence). Trimming took 6 bases from V and 0 from J, leaving 15 bases between them. The CDR3 DNA is TGCAGTGCCACACAATCCGTAAGCTCCTACAATGAGCAGTTCTTC. Protein sequence: CSATQSVSSYNEQFF.

In its sample, this clonotype was seen many times. The chain combines TRBV3-1 with TRBJ2-1; D call uncertain. CDR1 is LGHDT and CDR2 is YNNKEL in the germline V gene (reference sequence). Trimming cost V 4 bases and J 0 bases, with 10 bases left between them. The CDR3 contains 15 residues. This CDR3 is CASSRRPSSYNEQFF. Written as DNA, the CDR3 is TGTGCCAGCAGCCGACGGCCGAGCTCCTACAATGAGCAGTTCTTC.

This clonotype has a handful of counts. This rearrangement joins TRBV9 to TRBJ1-5; perhaps TRBD1 as D (5 bases). Germline V gene sequence: CDR1 SGDLS, CDR2 YYNGEE. V dropped 3 bases and J dropped 3 bases, with 13 bases sitting between them. The CDR3 sequence is 15 residues long. CDR3 amino acids: CASSASGNINQPQHF. CDR3 in DNA: TGTGCCAGCAGCGCGTCAGGGAACATCAATCAGCCCCAGCATTTT.

In its sample, this clonotype was seen a few times. V gene TRBV29-1 combines with J gene TRBJ2-7; 8 bases line up with TRBD1. Looked up from germline, CDR1 is SQVTM and CDR2 is ANQGSEA. With V trimmed by 1 base and J by 1 base, 6 bases remained unmatched. The CDR3 is 15 residues long. The CDR3 coding sequence is TGCAGCGTTGAAGTCGGAGGACAGGGTTCCTACGAGCAGTACTTC. It yields the protein CSVEVGGQGSYEQYF.

Many counts were recorded for this clonotype. The chain couples TRBV4-1 to TRBJ2-7, with TRBD1 identical over 8 bases. The V segment lost 5 bases and the J segment 1 base; nucleotides outside the gene matches: 4. The germline gives CDR1 MGHRA, CDR2 YSYEKL. The CDR3 is 14 residues long. In DNA, the CDR3 is TGCGCCAGCAGCTCCCGGGACAGGTCCTACGAGCAGTACTTC. Protein: CASSSRDRSYEQYF.

This clonotype occurred many times. The chain has TRBV4-1 and TRBJ2-2; the match to TRBD2 covers 10 bases. CDR1 and CDR2 from the germline V gene are MGHRA and YSYEKL. CDR3 size: 17 residues. V lost 0 bases to trimming and J lost 6 bases; unmatched junction nucleotides: 7. CDR3 in amino acids: CASSQEGAGGPAGELFF. CDR3 DNA: TGCGCCAGCAGCCAAGAGGGAGCGGGGGGGCCGGCCGGGGAGCTGTTTTTT.

This clonotype was recorded many times. The chain joins TRBV11-2 to TRBJ1-5, with D perhaps TRBD1 (5 bases). CDR3 length: 14 amino acids. Per the germline V gene, CDR1 is SGHAT and CDR2 is FQNNGV. V was trimmed by 4 bases and J by 0 bases, leaving 7 bases between them. This CDR3 is CASSSQGSNQPQHF. DNA for the CDR3: TGTGCCAGCAGCTCCCAGGGTAGCAATCAGCCCCAGCATTTT.

This clonotype came up many times. The chain links TRBV2 to TRBJ2-7; 11 nucleotides match TRBD2. The CDR3 has 16 amino acids. Germline V gives CDR1 SNHLY, CDR2 FYNNEI. With V trimmed by 5 bases and J by 5 bases, 11 bases remained unmatched. The CDR3 DNA is TGTGCCAGCAGTCCGACTAGCGGGGTTCGCAGGCACGAGCAGTACTTC. The encoded protein is CASSPTSGVRRHEQYF.

The genes are TRBV7-2 and TRBJ2-2; TRBD1 aligns across 7 bases. Germline CDR1 SGHTA, CDR2 FQGNSA. V was clipped by 6 bases and J by 7 bases; unmatched bases: 14. This CDR3 has 16 amino acids. CDR3 bases: TGTGCCAGCAGTCCCCGGGACAGACGTTTTGGCGGGGAGCTGTTTTTT. Its translation is CASSPRDRRFGGELFF.

This chain connects TRBV10-3 to TRBJ2-2, with 10 bases that match TRBD2. Trimming took 7 bases from V and 4 from J; bases not matched to a gene: 9. This CDR3 is built from 16 residues. Per the germline V gene, CDR1 is ENHRY and CDR2 is SYGVKD. The CDR3 reads CAITPSGREGTGELFF. CDR3 bases: TGTGCCATCACGCCTAGCGGGAGAGAAGGCACCGGGGAGCTGTTTTTT.

This clonotype was counted between two and nine times. The chain has TRBV1 and TRBJ1-6; TRBD1 is taken as the D call from the table, unchecked against the DNA. TRBV1 is designated a pseudogene. The CDR3 is made up of 19 amino acids. The CDR3 reads CTSSQEEGDRDRANSPLHF. CDR3 nucleotides: TGCACCAGCAGCCAAGAGGAGGGGGACCGGGACAGGGCTAATTCACCCCTCCACTTT.

This rearrangement joins TRBV10-3 to TRBJ2-2; the match to TRBD2 covers 7 bases. Germline V lookup: CDR1 ENHRY, CDR2 SYGVKD. Unmatched junction bases numbered 19, after V lost 10 bases and J lost 5 bases. CDR3 length: 17 residues. As DNA, the CDR3 is TGTGCCACCAATCAGCCAGCAGCGGGATACAAAACCGGGGAGCTGTTTTTT. Translated: CATNQPAAGYKTGELFF.

The rearrangement joins TRBV3-1 to TRBJ2-2; TRBD2 aligns across 10 bases. The CDR3 covers 20 residues. The V gene end was trimmed by 0 bases and the J gene end by 6 bases; junction bases not matched to a gene: 16. Per germline, CDR1 LGHDT and CDR2 YNNKEL (reference sequence). The CDR3 DNA reads as TGTGCCAGCAGCCAAGATCTCAGCGGGAGGGGGGTGTCGTCTGCCGGGGAGCTGTTTTTT. Translation: CASSQDLSGRGVSSAGELFF.

There are a few counts of this clonotype. The chain joins TRBV27 to TRBJ1-2, with D perhaps TRBD1 (5 bases). The V gene lost 2 bases and the J gene lost 9 bases, with 10 bases spanning the gap. This CDR3 has 12 amino acids. Germline loops: CDR1 MNHEY, CDR2 SMNVEV (reference sequence). The CDR3 nucleotides read TGTGCCAGCAGTTTAGGGGGTCATAGCTACACCTTC. It specifies CASSLGGHSYTF.

This chain joins TRBV4-1 and TRBJ2-3; D is unclear. The V end was cut by 0 bases, the J end by 2 bases, with 12 bases between. This CDR3 spans 16 amino acids. Germline V gene data show CDR1 as MGHRA and CDR2 as YSYEKL. Here the CDR3 reads CASSQDATSATDTQYF. As DNA, the CDR3 is TGCGCCAGCAGCCAAGATGCGACTTCCGCCACAGATACGCAGTATTTT.

This clonotype was picked up a small number of times. The chain employs TRBV6-1 and TRBJ1-1, with D uncertain. Germline V gives CDR1 MNHNS, CDR2 SASEGT. Between the trimmed V and J ends, which lost 5 bases and 0 bases, there was a span of 13 bases. The CDR3 is 15 residues long. This CDR3 reads CASSPYLRVNTEAFF. CDR3 coding DNA: TGTGCCAGCAGTCCCTATTTACGGGTGAACACTGAAGCTTTCTTT.

V and J are TRBV20-1 and TRBJ2-2; TRBD1 is a possible D gene (6 bases). This CDR3 comprises 13 residues. Trimming left V 5 bases short and J 2 bases short, with 9 bases between. Germline V gene data show CDR1 as DFQATT and CDR2 as SNEGSKA (reference sequence). CDR3 nucleotide sequence: TGCAGTGCTGGGACAAGCAACACCGGGGAGCTGTTTTTT. This codes for CSAGTSNTGELFF.

Only a few counts were recorded for this clonotype. The genes are TRBV28 and TRBJ2-5, with D perhaps TRBD1 (6 bases). CDR1 and CDR2 from the germline V gene are MDHEN and SYDVKM. The CDR3 extends over 16 amino acids. The V gene lost 6 bases and the J gene lost 4 bases, with 21 bases spanning the gap. CDR3 amino acids: CASSLTTGLLTETQYF. In nucleotides, the CDR3 is TGTGCCAGCAGCCTTACTACAGGGCTCTTGACAGAGACCCAGTACTTC. The entire variable domain, with the rest obtained from reference TRBV28 and TRBJ2-5, is as follows: DVKVTQSSRYLVKRTGEKVFLECVQDMDHENMFWYRQDPGLGLRLIYFSYDVKMKEKGDIPEGYSVSREKKERFSLILESASTNQTSMYLCASSLTTGLLTETQYFGPGTRLLVL.